The entry that follows covers one TCR beta chain sequence. These data come from a study of control samples from healthy donors and cancer patients. Profiled with immunoSEQ multiplex PCR; TCRdb holds only in-frame clones, not every one. The table lists some 130,000 clones, around nine tenths of them singletons. Germline values: CDR1 LNHDA, CDR2 SQIVND (reference sequence). The CDR3 sequence is 14 residues long. V was clipped by 6 bases and J by 5 bases; unmatched bases: 6. Sequencing input: blood. This receptor was taken from a man aged 18-30 years in good health. The gene calls are TRBV19 and TRBJ2-1; 8 bases align to TRBD2. DNA of the CDR3: TGTGCCAGTAGCCCTCGGGGGGGGAACAATGAGCAGTTCTTC. It codes for CASSPRGGNNEQFF.